Detailed here is one TCR beta chain. Its binding antigen is unknown. There are no base qualities to consult, and no much larger clone falls within one base. The data were obtained in a study of shared clonotypes between healthy human individuals (TCRdb year 2020). For the wider study: A couple of women and a few men aged 18 to 49 years were included in the cohort. Between about 0.9 and 8.9 billion PBMCs per donor were obtained by leukapheresis. Blood TCR repertoires of five healthy adults were deeply sequenced to estimate repertoire size and the extent of clonotype sharing between individuals. To increase sequencing depth and limit assay-specific biases, different laboratories used diverse techniques to prepare libraries and sequence TCR repertoires.

What the research found in general, with its limitations: Sampling was restricted to blood, and TCR repertoires in tissues likely differ from the TCR repertoires found in blood. Because the study included only a small number of donors, the genetic and exposure-history diversity represented was limited. Pairwise subsampling indicated that sequencing depth was expected to affect the degree of clonotype sharing among donors.

Using the deep immunoSEQ assay, TCR CDR3 regions were amplified from genomic DNA by multiplex PCR. Extracted genomic DNA from each cell subset was distributed evenly across all wells of several immunoSEQ 96-well plates, and each plate was treated as a replicate. For unsorted PBMC, each replicate PCR was loaded with roughly 0.3 ug genomic DNA, equivalent to tens of thousands of T cell genomes. Genomic DNA from unsorted PBMC was sequenced over ten immunoSEQ deep assay plates. Purified libraries were measured with a Qubit 3.0 fluorometer, size-checked on a Bioanalyzer 2100, and measured again with the KAPA Library Quantification kit. Every immunoSEQ 96-well plate was sequenced on a separate single-read 150-cycle Illumina NextSeq 550 flow cell. As for the original processing: The immunoSEQ output contained only junctional sequences without quality scores, so filtering could not match that applied to full-length reads. To assign V/J genes and CDR3, sequences were annotated against IMGT germline references using PyIR, a Python wrapper for IgBLAST v1.9. Reads were filtered out if the reads had weak V/J assignments (E-value above 1e-6), no CDR3, stop codons, out-of-frame junctions, or ambiguous translated residues. V3J clonotypes were defined as sequences sharing the same inferred V gene, J gene, and CDR3 amino acid sequence. The percentage overlap between two repertoires was calculated by dividing the number of shared unique clonotypes by the size of the smaller repertoire. RTK rarefaction, the Chao1 estimator, and Recon v2.1 estimates of unobserved clonotypes were used to assess repertoire richness. The table comes from immuneACCESS by way of TCRdb, which keeps in-frame sequences with V and J called. Part of the clones is missing from these tables; in studies checked, under half for an unresolved V gene and the rest for unknown reasons. V, J and clone size derive from that table, while D and trimming were established from the DNA sequence. This sample holds about 560,000 clones; 70% to 80% were observed only once. The ten top clones hold about 12% of the sample.

Healthy HIV-negative adults with no recently reported acute infections or vaccinations were included as donors. Every donor was a Caucasian adult residing in Nashville, Tennessee, USA. For unsorted samples, approximately 89 million PBMCs were counted, and genomic DNA was extracted using the QIAamp DNA Blood Mini kit. Blood was collected by leukapheresis, and PBMCs were isolated by Ficoll-Histopaque density gradient centrifugation and then cryopreserved in liquid nitrogen vapor phase. V is pruned by 6 bases and J by 5 bases, leaving 3 bases of the junction without a gene match. The CDR1 and CDR2 encoded by the germline V gene are SGHVS and FQNEAQ. The CDR3 numbers 14 residues from cysteine through phenylalanine. The sequence is cut down to CDR3 DNA, 42 bases in frame from base 1.

The sequence links TRBV7-8 to TRBJ2-5, with TRBD2 matching 13 junction bases. The TCR was taken from a woman aged 40 to 50 in good health. Some clones in this sample may be carry-over from other donors' samples. Sequencing was performed on PBMCs. The CDR3 is CASRRTSGSETQYF. The DNA reads TGTGCCAGCAGACGGACTAGCGGGAGTGAGACCCAGTACTTC.